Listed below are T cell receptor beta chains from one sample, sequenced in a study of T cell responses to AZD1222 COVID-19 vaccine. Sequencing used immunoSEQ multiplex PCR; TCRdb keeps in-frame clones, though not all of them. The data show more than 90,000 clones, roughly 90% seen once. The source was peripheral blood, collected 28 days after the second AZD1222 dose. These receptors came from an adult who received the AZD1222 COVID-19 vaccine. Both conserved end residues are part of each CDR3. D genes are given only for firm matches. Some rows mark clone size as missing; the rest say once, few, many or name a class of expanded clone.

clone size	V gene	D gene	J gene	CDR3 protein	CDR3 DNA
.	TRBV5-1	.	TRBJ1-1	CASSDQANTEAFF	TGCGCCAGCAGCGATCAGGCGAACACTGAAGCTTTCTTT
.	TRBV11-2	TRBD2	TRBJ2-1	CASSLVKAGDAFF	TGTGCCAGCAGCTTAGTCAAGGCGGGAGACGCGTTCTTC
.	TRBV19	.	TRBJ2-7	CASSTGETAYEQYF	TGTGCCAGTAGTACTGGGGAGACAGCCTACGAGCAGTACTTC
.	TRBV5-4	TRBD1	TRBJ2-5	CASSFPGQGIETQYF	TGTGCCAGCAGCTTCCCGGGACAGGGGATCGAGACCCAGTACTTC
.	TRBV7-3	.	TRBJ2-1	CASSLLDFSYNEQFF	TGTGCCAGCAGCTTACTGGACTTCTCCTACAATGAGCAGTTCTTC
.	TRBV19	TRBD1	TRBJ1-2	CASSGTGGEAYSYTF	TGTGCCAGTAGTGGAACAGGGGGCGAAGCCTATAGCTACACCTTC
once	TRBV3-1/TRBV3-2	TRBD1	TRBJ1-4	CASSPLQGGGEKLFF	TGTGCCAGCAGCCCCTTACAGGGGGGAGGTGAAAAACTGTTTTTT
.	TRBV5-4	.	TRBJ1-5	CASSRDTNQPQHF	TGTGCCAGCAGCCGGGACACCAATCAGCCCCAGCATTTT
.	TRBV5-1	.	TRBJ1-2	CASSLTGFDGYTF	TGCGCCAGCAGCTTGACAGGGTTTGATGGCTACACCTTC
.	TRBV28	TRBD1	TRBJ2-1	CASSSQGAGLNEQFF	TGTGCCAGCAGTTCACAGGGGGCAGGTTTGAATGAGCAGTTCTTC
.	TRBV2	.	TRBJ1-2	CASSESYRARYGYTF	TGTGCCAGCAGTGAGTCCTATAGGGCTCGCTATGGCTACACCTTC
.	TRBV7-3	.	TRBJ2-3	CASSRTSGTSTDTQYF	TGTGCCAGCAGCCGGACTTCGGGCACTAGCACAGATACGCAGTATTTT
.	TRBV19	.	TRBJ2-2	CASSIDRRANTGELFF	TGTGCCAGTAGTATAGATCGCAGGGCGAACACCGGGGAGCTGTTTTTT
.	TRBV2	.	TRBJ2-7	CASSEAPRAGYEQYF	TGTGCCAGCAGTGAAGCGCCGAGAGCGGGCTACGAGCAGTACTTC
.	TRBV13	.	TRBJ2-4	CASSPTIAKNIQYF	TGTGCCAGCAGCCCGACCATAGCCAAAAACATTCAGTACTTC
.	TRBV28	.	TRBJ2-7	CASTGQPGASEQYF	TGTGCCAGCACCGGCCAACCGGGGGCGAGTGAGCAGTACTTC
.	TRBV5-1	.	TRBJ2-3	CASSLGRPSSDTQYF	TGCGCCAGCAGCTTAGGCAGGCCTTCATCCGATACGCAGTATTTT
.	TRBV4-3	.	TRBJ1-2	CASSRDPGPDYGYTF	TGCGCCAGCAGCCGAGACCCCGGTCCCGACTATGGCTACACCTTC
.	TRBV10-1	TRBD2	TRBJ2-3	CASTTQREGKWGTDTQYF	TGCGCCAGCACGACCCAGCGGGAGGGTAAGTGGGGCACAGATACGCAGTATTTT
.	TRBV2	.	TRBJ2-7	CASRPAGSYEQYF	TGTGCCAGCCGACCAGCGGGCTCCTACGAGCAGTACTTC
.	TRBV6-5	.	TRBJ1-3	CASSSIQGNTIYF	TGTGCCAGCAGTTCAATACAGGGAAACACCATATATTTT
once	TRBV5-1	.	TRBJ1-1	CASSPTSTGEEAFF	TGCGCCAGCAGCCCTACCTCCACGGGGGAGGAGGCTTTCTTT
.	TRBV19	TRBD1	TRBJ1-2	CASVSGQGIYNYGYTF	TGTGCCAGCGTTTCGGGACAGGGGATTTATAACTATGGCTACACCTTC
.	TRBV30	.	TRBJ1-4	CAWSVRQGTNEKLFF	TGTGCCTGGAGTGTACGCCAGGGAACTAATGAAAAACTGTTTTTT
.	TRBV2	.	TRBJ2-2	CASSEGRDQRTGELFF	TGTGCCAGCAGTGAGGGCCGGGATCAGCGCACCGGGGAGCTGTTTTTT
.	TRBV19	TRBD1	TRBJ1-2	CASIFPAGQGRYGYTF	TGTGCCAGTATCTTTCCGGCGGGACAGGGGCGTTATGGCTACACCTTC
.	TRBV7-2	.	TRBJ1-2	CASTPSTGSVHYGYTF	TGTGCCAGCACTCCATCCACCGGGAGCGTTCACTATGGCTACACCTTC
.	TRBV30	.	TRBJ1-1	CAWSRGPANTEAFF	TGTGCCTGGAGCCGAGGCCCGGCGAACACTGAAGCTTTCTTT
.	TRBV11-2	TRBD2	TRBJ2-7	CASSPRSLAGYEQYF	TGTGCCAGCAGCCCCCGGTCACTAGCGGGGTACGAGCAGTACTTC
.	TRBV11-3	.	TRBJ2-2	CASSRGTSYTGELFF	TGTGCCAGCAGCCGGGGGACTTCCTATACCGGGGAGCTGTTTTTT
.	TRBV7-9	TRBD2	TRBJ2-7	CASSRDYYEQYF	TGTGCCAGCAGCCGGGACTATTACGAGCAGTACTTC
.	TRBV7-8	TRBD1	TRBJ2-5	CASSRGQGETQYF	TGTGCCAGCAGCCGGGGACAGGGGGAGACCCAGTACTTC
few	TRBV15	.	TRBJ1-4	CATSRDKDEKLFF	TGTGCCACCAGCAGAGACAAGGATGAAAAACTGTTTTTT
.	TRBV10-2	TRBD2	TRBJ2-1	CASRDPLLAGGGNEQFF	TGCGCCAGCAGGGACCCTTTACTAGCGGGGGGTGGGAATGAGCAGTTCTTC
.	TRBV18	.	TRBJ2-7	CASSPYYEQYF	TGTGCCAGCTCACCTTATTACGAGCAGTACTTC
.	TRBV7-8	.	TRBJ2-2	CASSPARESVELFF	TGTGCCAGCAGCCCAGCTCGGGAGTCCGTGGAGCTGTTTTTT
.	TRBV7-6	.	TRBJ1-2	CASRGTDSKGDYGYTF	TGTGCCAGCAGGGGAACCGACTCAAAGGGGGACTATGGCTACACCTTC
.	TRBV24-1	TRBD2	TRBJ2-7	CATSGLADSYEQYF	TGTGCCACCAGTGGACTAGCGGACTCCTACGAGCAGTACTTC
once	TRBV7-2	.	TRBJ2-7	CASSPTRTASYEQYF	TGTGCCAGCAGCCCAACCCGGACTGCATCCTACGAGCAGTACTTC
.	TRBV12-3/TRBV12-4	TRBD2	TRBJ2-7	CASSPGLVYEQYF	TGTGCCAGCAGTCCGGGACTAGTCTACGAGCAGTACTTC
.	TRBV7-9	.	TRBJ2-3	CASSLTGGPDTQYF	TGTGCCAGCAGCCTGACGGGGGGCCCAGATACGCAGTATTTT
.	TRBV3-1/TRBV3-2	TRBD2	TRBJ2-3	CASSQEQWEGRNTDTQYF	TGTGCCAGCAGCCAAGAGCAGTGGGAGGGCAGGAACACAGATACGCAGTATTTT
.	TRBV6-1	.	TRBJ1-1	CASSERSGTEAFF	TGTGCCAGCAGTGAAAGGAGCGGCACTGAAGCTTTCTTT
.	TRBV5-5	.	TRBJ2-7	CASSLDPRPTYEQYF	TGTGCCAGCAGCCTGGACCCCCGACCTACCTACGAGCAGTACTTC
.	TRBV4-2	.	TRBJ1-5	CASSQDWALGGIRHF	TGTGCCAGCAGCCAAGATTGGGCATTGGGGGGTATAAGGCATTTT
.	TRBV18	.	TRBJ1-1	CASSPLEGLSTEAFF	TGTGCCAGCTCACCCCTTGAAGGGCTTTCCACTGAAGCTTTCTTT
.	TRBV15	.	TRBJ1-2	CATSRDRGYYGYTF	TGTGCCACCAGCAGAGACAGGGGCTACTATGGCTACACCTTC
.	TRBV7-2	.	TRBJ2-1	CASSFERGGNEQFF	TGTGCCAGCAGCTTCGAGAGGGGGGGAAATGAGCAGTTCTTC
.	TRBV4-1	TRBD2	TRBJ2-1	CASSRQAGMEQFF	TGCGCCAGCAGCCGTCAAGCGGGGATGGAGCAGTTCTTC
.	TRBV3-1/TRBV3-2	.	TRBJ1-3	CASSQDPGDSGNTIYF	TGTGCCAGCAGCCAAGATCCGGGGGACTCTGGAAACACCATATATTTT